Listed here are 2 T cell receptor beta chains from one sample, sequenced in a study of stem cell transplantation in POMP-related autoinflammatory disease. Generated by immunoSEQ multiplex PCR, the TCRdb table keeps only in-frame clones and is missing some. This repertoire shows 1,000 to 1,500 clones, under 85% found once; its top ten account for over 4%. The sequencing here drew on CD4+ follicular helper T cells (Tfh) from PBMCs, taken before stem cell transplantation. All receptors derive from a human donor with POMP-related autoinflammation and immune dysregulation (PRAID).

The chain employs TRBV15 and TRBJ2-1; no clear D gene. The CDR3 sequence is 14 residues long. CDR1 and CDR2 (germline): LNHNV, YYDKDF (reference sequence). Trimming shortened V by 8 bases and J by 6 bases, and 17 bases separated the two germline ends. CDR3 DNA sequence: TGTGCCACCTGCGGATTTCGGGCTGGCAATGAGCAGTTCTTC. It is translated as CATCGFRAGNEQFF.

The chain combines TRBV30 with TRBJ2-7; 8 bases are a match to TRBD1. CDR1 GTSNPN and CDR2 SVGIG come from the germline V gene (reference sequence). Trimming removed 3 bases from V and 4 bases from J; junction bases left unmatched: 8. The CDR3 is 14 amino acids. DNA of the CDR3: TGTGCCTGGAGACAAGCAGGGGGCCCTTACGAGCAGTACTTC. Translation gives CAWRQAGGPYEQYF.